This T cell receptor (beta chain) was recovered during a study of blood T cell repertoires in COVID-19. The table lists this clone with a few counts. This CDR3 has 15 residues. J lost 7 bases, V lost 0 bases, and 3 bases had no gene match. CDR1 is SGHTA, CDR2 FQGNSA, per germline. Sequencing used immunoSEQ multiplex PCR; TCRdb keeps in-frame clones, though not all of them. The sample has about 170,000 clones, 65% to 85% seen once; the top ten hold 15% to 20%. This sequence originates from a woman aged 70-85 years who had recovered from COVID-19. The chain recombines TRBV7-2 with TRBJ2-3; TRBD1 aligns across 11 bases. Material: peripheral blood. The CDR3 nucleotides read TGTGCCAGCAGCTTAGCGGACAGGGGGCTGTATACGCAGTATTTT. Residues: CASSLADRGLYTQYF.